This is a list of T cell receptor beta chains from one sample in a study of blood T cells in healthy people across ages. TCRdb redid the calling of the 5' RACE reads with MiXCR, one entry per CDR3 protein. The data contain some 550,000 distinct CDR3 sequences, around 50% of them singletons. The sequenced material came from blood. The receptors derive from an elderly man in good health. CDR3s include the opening cysteine and the closing phenylalanine or tryptophan. D genes are given only for firm matches. Expanded clones get a size class; other rows say once, few or many, or leave the size out.

j_gene,abundance,v_gene,d_gene,CDR3aa,CDR3nt
TRBJ2-1,-,TRBV29-1,TRBD1,CSAYGTAEAEEFF,TGCAGCGCCTACGGGACAGCCGAAGCCGAAGAGTTCTTC
TRBJ2-3,few,TRBV10-3,-,CAISAADTQYF,TGTGCCATCAGTGCCGCAGATACGCAGTATTTT
TRBJ2-7,few,TRBV11-1,-,CASTQSGEQYF,TGTGCCAGCACCCAAAGTGGCGAGCAGTACTTC
TRBJ2-4,-,TRBV7-2,TRBD2,CASSLVAGGAKNIQYF,TGTGCCAGCAGCTTAGTGGCGGGAGGTGCCAAAAACATTCAGTACTTC
TRBJ2-7,-,TRBV11-1,-,CASSLLGVYPYEQYF,TGTGCCAGCAGCTTATTAGGGGTGTACCCCTACGAGCAGTACTTC
TRBJ2-3,few,TRBV4-3,TRBD2,CASSQDMGRGGAADTQYF,TGCGCCAGCAGCCAAGACATGGGCCGCGGGGGAGCCGCAGATACGCAGTATTTT
TRBJ2-5,-,TRBV9,-,CASSVEAVETQYF,TGTGCCAGCAGCGTAGAAGCGGTGGAGACCCAGTACTTC
TRBJ2-5,many,TRBV6-5,-,CASSSVEAQYF,TGTGCCAGCAGCTCCGTCGAGGCCCAGTACTTC
TRBJ2-3,-,TRBV15,-,CATSSPTSSGTDTQYF,TGTGCCACCAGCAGTCCGACTAGTTCCGGCACAGATACGCAGTATTTT
TRBJ1-6,-,TRBV9,-,CASSPIGDSPLHF,TGTGCCAGCAGCCCGATTGGGGATTCACCCCTCCACTTT
TRBJ2-7,-,TRBV20-1,TRBD2,CSARGFSGRAREQYF,TGCAGTGCTAGGGGGTTTAGCGGGAGGGCCCGCGAGCAGTACTTC
TRBJ2-4,-,TRBV5-1,-,CASRRTGGPTDIQYF,TGCGCCAGCAGGCGGACGGGCGGGCCAACGGACATTCAGTACTTC
TRBJ1-6,few,TRBV29-1,TRBD1,CSVRQGDHNSPLHF,TGCAGCGTTAGACAGGGGGACCATAATTCACCCCTCCACTTT
TRBJ2-7,few,TRBV20-1,-,CSVKKGSGSYEQYF,TGCAGTGTTAAGAAGGGCAGCGGCTCCTACGAGCAGTACTTC
TRBJ2-3,-,TRBV5-1,TRBD2,CASSLEASGGKDTQYF,TGCGCCAGCAGCTTGGAAGCTAGCGGGGGAAAAGATACGCAGTATTTT
TRBJ2-3,-,TRBV25-1,-,CASSDRVGDTQYF,TGTGCCAGCAGTGACAGGGTAGGAGATACGCAGTATTTT
TRBJ2-1,-,TRBV29-1,TRBD2,CSSAPSGGNNEQFF,TGCAGCTCCGCCCCGAGCGGGGGGAACAATGAGCAGTTCTTC
TRBJ2-1,few,TRBV7-2,TRBD1,CASSLGTGGIVHEQFF,TGTGCCAGCAGCTTAGGGACAGGGGGTATCGTACATGAGCAGTTCTTC
TRBJ2-3,once,TRBV2,TRBD1,CASSYGQEDTQYF,TGTGCCAGCAGTTATGGACAGGAGGATACGCAGTATTTT
TRBJ2-1,-,TRBV5-6,-,CASSFQYNEQFF,TGTGCCAGCAGCTTCCAGTACAATGAGCAGTTCTTC
TRBJ2-3,many,TRBV7-2,TRBD2,CASSRLSGGEDTQYF,TGTGCCAGCAGTCGTCTGTCGGGGGGGGAAGATACGCAGTATTTT
TRBJ2-7,-,TRBV4-2,TRBD1,CASSQAGTGGVYEQYF,TGTGCCAGCAGCCAAGCCGGGACAGGGGGCGTCTACGAGCAGTACTTC
TRBJ1-5,-,TRBV4-1,TRBD1,CVSSRTVGQGNQPQHF,TGCGTCAGCAGCCGCACGGTCGGACAGGGGAATCAGCCCCAGCATTTT